The 9 T cell receptor beta chains below come from one sample, sequenced in a study of CD8 T cells in ankylosing spondylitis. TCRdb passed the 5' RACE reads through MiXCR, listing each CDR3 protein once. This sample has roughly 230,000 distinct CDR3 sequences, with roughly 18% found just once. The sample comprised blood, either unsorted or a sorted T cell fraction (not recorded which). These receptors originate from a male donor with ankylosing spondylitis or in good health (not recorded which).

The V and J genes are TRBV29-1 and TRBJ2-1; 7 nucleotides align to TRBD2. The CDR3 covers 14 residues. In germline, CDR1 is SQVTM, CDR2 ANQGSEA. Losses at the gene ends were 3 bases for V and 12 bases for J; bases not matched to a gene: 14. Here the CDR3 DNA reads TGCAGCGTTGAGGGAGGGAGAAAGGTTATGGGGCAGTTCTTC. Translation gives CSVEGGRKVMGQFF.

The V call is TRBV4-3, the J call TRBJ2-7; the match to TRBD1 covers 9 bases. The V segment lost 3 bases and the J segment 6 bases; nucleotides outside the gene matches: 6. The V gene's germline CDR1 is LGHNA and CDR2 YSLEER. This CDR3 has 14 residues. The CDR3 spells CASSQGTGSREQYF. The CDR3 region has the DNA TGCGCCAGCAGCCAGGGGACAGGGTCTCGCGAGCAGTACTTC.

In this sample, this clonotype turned up a few times. The V call is TRBV4-1, the J call TRBJ2-7; D assignment may be TRBD1 or TRBD2 (6 bases each). The V gene's germline CDR1 is MGHRA and CDR2 YSYEKL. The V and J ends lost 0 bases and 6 bases respectively, with 18 bases between them. The CDR3 is 16 residues long. The CDR3 bases are TGCGCCAGCAGCCAAGATCCGGGCACAGGGAGGTCCGAGCAGTACTTC. It is translated as CASSQDPGTGRSEQYF.

The V call is TRBV4-1, the J call TRBJ2-1; tentatively, D is TRBD2 (5 bases). Germline V gene sequence: CDR1 MGHRA, CDR2 YSYEKL. The CDR3 has 14 residues. Trimming shortened V by 1 base and J by 5 bases, and 9 bases separated the two germline ends. The CDR3 here is CASSQAGSNNEQFF. In DNA form, the CDR3 reads TGCGCCAGCAGCCAAGCGGGATCAAACAATGAGCAGTTCTTC.

The chain is built from TRBV12-3 or TRBV12-4 and TRBJ2-1, with D perhaps TRBD2 (6 bases). V was shortened by 5 bases and J by 4 bases, with 18 bases between the two germline ends. The CDR3 extends over 16 amino acids. Here the CDR3 DNA reads TGTGCCAGCAGTGACCTTCCGGGAGCACAATACAATGAGCAGTTCTTC. This encodes CASSDLPGAQYNEQFF.

The sample holds a few counts of this clonotype. The chain carries TRBV29-1 and TRBJ2-7; TRBD2 matches at 9 bases. V trimming: 2 bases; J trimming: 2 bases; junction bases outside the gene matches: 7. The CDR3 covers 15 residues. Per the germline V gene, CDR1 is SQVTM and CDR2 is ANQGSEA. DNA of the CDR3: TGCAGCGTTGAATCTTCGGCTAGCGGGGCCTACGAGCAGTACTTC. Its translation: CSVESSASGAYEQYF.

This clonotype was seen a few times. V is TRBV6-1 and J is TRBJ2-5; the D gene is possibly TRBD1 (6 bases). Per the germline V gene, CDR1 is MNHNS and CDR2 is SASEGT. The CDR3 sequence is 13 residues long. The V gene lost 6 bases and the J gene lost 5 bases, with 13 bases spanning the gap. CDR3 bases: TGTGCCAGCAGGCCCACAGGGCGGGAGACCCAGTACTTC. Translation gives CASRPTGRETQYF.

This clonotype turned up a few times. The DNA for the CDR3 is TGTGCCAGCAGTTTTGAAAGGGAAGGCACTGAAGCTTTCTTT. This codes for CASSFEREGTEAFF. The chain carries TRBV28 and TRBJ1-1; D not resolved. The CDR3 spans 14 residues. Trimming took 3 bases from V and 4 from J, leaving 12 bases between them. Germline assignment: CDR1 MDHEN and CDR2 SYDVKM. The entire variable domain, with the rest obtained from reference TRBV28 and TRBJ1-1, is as follows: DVKVTQSSRYLVKRTGEKVFLECVQDMDHENMFWYRQDPGLGLRLIYFSYDVKMKEKGDIPEGYSVSREKKERFSLILESASTNQTSMYLCASSFEREGTEAFFGQGTRLTVV.

This chain links TRBV12-3 or TRBV12-4 with TRBJ2-1, with TRBD2 identical over 7 bases. The V gene end was trimmed by 11 bases and the J gene end by 6 bases; junction bases not matched to a gene: 10. CDR3 length: 13 amino acids. The CDR3 protein is CAGWGGPGNEQFF. The DNA for the CDR3 is TGTGCCGGGTGGGGAGGGCCGGGCAATGAGCAGTTCTTC.